This is a list of T cell receptor beta chains from one sample in a study of PD-1 blockade in classical Hodgkin lymphoma. Data came from immunoSEQ multiplex PCR; TCRdb stores just in-frame clones and leaves some out. The table shows tens of thousands of clones, with roughly four fifths occurring only once. The sample was peripheral blood mononuclear cells (PBMCs), taken at baseline. These receptors were taken from a human donor with classical Hodgkin lymphoma. The CDR3 runs from the conserved cysteine through the conserved F or W. The D gene is left open where the match is weak. Clone sizes are given selectively: once, few, many, or a class where the clone is expanded.

j_call v_call cdr3_length clone_size d_call cdr3_nt cdr3_aa
TRBJ2-7 TRBV19 15 NA TRBD2 TGTGCCAGTAGTTCCTGGGAGGGAAGTTCATACGAGCAGTACTTC CASSSWEGSSYEQYF
TRBJ2-5 TRBV6-1 12 NA NA TGTGCCAGCGCCGGGATCCAAGAGACCCAGTACTTC CASAGIQETQYF
TRBJ1-2 TRBV18 13 NA NA TGTGCCAGCTCACCAAACGGGGAAGGAGGCTACACCTTC CASSPNGEGGYTF
TRBJ2-3 TRBV7-3 15 NA TRBD2 TGTGCCAGCAGCTACCAAGCGGGGGCTACAGATACGCAGTATTTT CASSYQAGATDTQYF
TRBJ2-4 TRBV9 16 NA NA TGTGCCAGCAGCCCCCAGTCCTTAGTCGCCAAAAACATTCAGTACTTC CASSPQSLVAKNIQYF
TRBJ1-5 TRBV5-1 16 NA NA TGCGCCAGCAGCTTGGGAGAGGGCCAGGGTAATCAGCCCCAGCATTTT CASSLGEGQGNQPQHF
TRBJ1-4 TRBV5-1 16 once TRBD1 TGCGCCAGCAGCCAGGGACAGTTTGCAACTAATGAAAAACTGTTTTTT CASSQGQFATNEKLFF
TRBJ1-1 TRBV6-6 15 once NA TGTGCCAGCAGTTACTCGTCTAGGGGGAACACTGAAGCTTTCTTT CASSYSSRGNTEAFF
TRBJ1-1 TRBV7-9 13 NA NA TGTGCCAGCAGCTTAGATGGCATCACTGAAGCTTTCTTT CASSLDGITEAFF
TRBJ1-5 TRBV5-1 15 few NA TGCGCCAGTAGCCCGGGGAATCTCGGTAATCAGCCCCAGCATTTT CASSPGNLGNQPQHF
TRBJ2-5 TRBV4-3 16 NA TRBD2 TGCGCCAGCAGCCAAGGGCTAGCGGGGGGGCAAGAGACCCAGTACTTC CASSQGLAGGQETQYF
TRBJ1-2 TRBV5-1 14 NA NA TGCGCCAGCAGCGAGGGACCGTCTAACTATGGCTACACCTTC CASSEGPSNYGYTF
TRBJ1-6 TRBV4-3 16 NA NA TGCGCCAGCAGCCCCGCCGGGGGGGGGATCGAGTCACCCCTCCACTTT CASSPAGGGIESPLHF
TRBJ2-7 TRBV7-8 15 once NA TGTGCCAGCAGCATCCACAGGGTGAATTCCTACGAGCAGTACTTC CASSIHRVNSYEQYF
TRBJ1-2 TRBV6-5 13 NA NA TGTGCCAGCAGTTCATCGGCAGGGAACGGCTACACCTTC CASSSSAGNGYTF
TRBJ2-5 TRBV6-1 14 NA TRBD1 TGTGCCAGCAGTAGGGACAGGGGATCTGAGACCCAGTACTTC CASSRDRGSETQYF
TRBJ2-7 TRBV6-5 14 NA NA TGTGCCAGCAGGTCGGGCCCGGAGCCCTACGAGCAGTACTTC CASRSGPEPYEQYF
TRBJ1-5 TRBV10-3 13 NA NA TGTGCCATCAGCCGGACAGACAATCAGCCCCAGCATTTT CAISRTDNQPQHF
TRBJ1-6 TRBV5-8 19 NA NA TGTGCCAGCAGCTCGTCGAGCGGATTTTTTAGCTCCTATAATTCACCCCTCCACTTT CASSSSSGFFSSYNSPLHF
TRBJ1-2 TRBV18 13 NA NA TGTGCCAGCTCACCCGGGTCTAACTATGGCTACACCTTC CASSPGSNYGYTF
TRBJ2-1 TRBV5-1 12 NA NA TGCGCCAGCAGCCCGACCTACAATGAGCAGTTCTTC CASSPTYNEQFF
TRBJ1-1 TRBV19 12 NA NA TGTGCCAGTAGTTTTGGGGTGGTTGAAGCTTTCTTT CASSFGVVEAFF
TRBJ1-6 TRBV19 15 NA NA TGTGCCAGTAGTCAACAGGGTTCCTATAATTCACCCCTCCACTTT CASSQQGSYNSPLHF
TRBJ1-2 TRBV7-2 15 NA NA TGTGCCAGCAGCTTAGAGACGGCCGGTAACTATGGCTACACCTTC CASSLETAGNYGYTF
TRBJ1-4 TRBV6-6 14 NA NA TGTGCCAGCACCACAGGGAAAACTAATGAAAAACTGTTTTTT CASTTGKTNEKLFF
TRBJ2-7 TRBV7-3 13 NA NA TGTGCCAGCAGCTCACAGACAGGATCCGAGCAGTACTTC CASSSQTGSEQYF
TRBJ1-2 TRBV6-6 16 once TRBD1 TGTGCCAGCAGTTCACGACAGGGGCTGGCGATGGCTGGCTACACCTTC CASSSRQGLAMAGYTF
TRBJ1-1 TRBV21-1 17 once NA TGTGCCAGCAGCAAGGGGGGTCGGGGTAGCGGGGCCACTGAAGCTTTCTTT CASSKGGRGSGATEAFF
TRBJ1-1 TRBV9 13 NA NA TGTGCCAGCAGCGTAATTTCGAACACTGAAGCTTTCTTT CASSVISNTEAFF
TRBJ2-2 TRBV9 15 NA NA TGTGCCAGCAGCTCTCGGGGGGCTCCCACCGGGGAGCTGTTTTTT CASSSRGAPTGELFF
TRBJ2-3 TRBV6-5 14 NA NA TGTGCCAGCAGTTACTCAGAGCGGACAGATACGCAGTATTTT CASSYSERTDTQYF
TRBJ2-6 TRBV7-8 17 NA NA TGTGCCAGCAGCTTAGTTCCCCCGTCCCTTGGGGCCAACGTCCTGACTTTC CASSLVPPSLGANVLTF
TRBJ2-1 TRBV19 16 once TRBD1 TGTGCCAGTAGTCCGACCCGGGACAGGGGGCGCAATGAGCAGTTCTTC CASSPTRDRGRNEQFF
TRBJ1-5 TRBV13 16 NA TRBD1 TGTGCCAGCAGCTTAGGAGGGCCAGGGGGCGGTCAGCCCCAGCATTTT CASSLGGPGGGQPQHF
TRBJ1-1 TRBV14 15 few NA TGTGCCAGCAGCTCCTTTCCGGCTCCGAACACTGAAGCTTTCTTT CASSSFPAPNTEAFF
TRBJ1-1 TRBV5-1 13 NA NA TGCGCCAGCCGAGCCGGGGACAACACTGAAGCTTTCTTT CASRAGDNTEAFF
TRBJ2-5 TRBV7-2 14 NA NA TGTGCCAGCAGCTTAAACATCGCGGAAGAGACCCAGTACTTC CASSLNIAEETQYF
TRBJ2-3 TRBV27 16 NA NA TGTGCCAGCAGTCCAACACCCCCTAAAGATTCAGATACGCAGTATTTT CASSPTPPKDSDTQYF
TRBJ2-5 TRBV5-6 15 NA NA TGTGCCAGCAGCTTCTCCGGGCCGCTCCCACAGACCCAGTACTTC CASSFSGPLPQTQYF
TRBJ1-6 TRBV25-1 15 NA TRBD1 TGTGCCAGCAGTTCGGGACAGGGAATTCGTTCACCCCTCCACTTT CASSSGQGIRSPLHF
TRBJ1-5 TRBV9 16 once NA TGTGCCAGCAGCGTGGGACCCGGGTCGGTCAATCAGCCCCAGCATTTT CASSVGPGSVNQPQHF
TRBJ2-3 TRBV5-1 15 NA NA TGCGCCAGCAGAGGGGACGGCCAAGGAAGGGATACGCAGTATTTT CASRGDGQGRDTQYF
TRBJ2-2 TRBV18 15 NA TRBD1 TGTGCCAGCTCCGAAAGACAGGGGGATACCGGGGAGCTGTTTTTT CASSERQGDTGELFF
TRBJ1-4 TRBV4-2 16 NA TRBD1 TGTGCCAGCAGCCAAGATAAGGGGACAGAGAATGAAAAACTGTTTTTT CASSQDKGTENEKLFF
TRBJ1-1 TRBV18 13 NA NA TGTGCCAGCTCACAGGGGGAAGAAACTGAAGCTTTCTTT CASSQGEETEAFF
TRBJ2-1 TRBV6-5 15 few NA TGTGCCAGCAGTTACTCCGCGGGGGCCGACAATGAGCAGTTCTTC CASSYSAGADNEQFF
TRBJ1-4 TRBV5-1 15 NA NA TGCGCCAGCAGCCCGATGGGGGCCTCGGAGGAAAAACTGTTTTTT CASSPMGASEEKLFF
TRBJ1-1 TRBV6-1 11 NA NA TGTGCCAGCAGGGACCATACTGAAGCTTTCTTT CASRDHTEAFF
TRBJ1-6 TRBV15 14 few TRBD1 TGTGCCACCAGCGGAGACAGGGCTCGGGGATCCCTCCACTTT CATSGDRARGSLHF
TRBJ1-2 TRBV19 16 NA NA TGTGCCAGTAGTAAGGACAGAGTGAAGTCTAACTATGGCTACACCTTC CASSKDRVKSNYGYTF
TRBJ2-5 TRBV7-7 14 once NA TGTGCTAGCAGCCTGCCCGGGAGCCAAGAGACCCAGTACTTC CASSLPGSQETQYF
TRBJ2-7 TRBV7-3 14 NA TRBD1 TGTGCCAGCAGCTTCACAGGGGGTCCCTACGAGCAGTACTTC CASSFTGGPYEQYF
TRBJ1-2 TRBV27 15 once TRBD1 TGTGCCAGCAGTCCCCGGGACAGGGTTTACTATGGCTACACCTTC CASSPRDRVYYGYTF
TRBJ2-1 TRBV5-1 18 NA TRBD2 TGCGCCAGCAGCTTCAGATCACTAGCGGGGGGGCCGGTCAATGAGCAGTTCTTC CASSFRSLAGGPVNEQFF